The 22 T cell receptor beta chains in this list originate from one sample, sequenced in a study of shared clonotypes between healthy human individuals. Generated by immunoSEQ multiplex PCR, the TCRdb table keeps only in-frame clones and is missing some. The sample lists about 2 million clones; about 94% were seen once. Naive CD8 populations comprised CD45RO-negative cells positively selected for CCR7, excluding terminally differentiated effector memory CD45RA+ cells. Sequencing was performed on naive CD8+ T cells sorted from blood. Receptors originate from a man younger than 30 in good health.

The V gene is TRBV7-9, the J gene TRBJ2-7; TRBD1 matches 9 bases. The CDR3 runs 16 residues. Germline-derived CDR1 and CDR2 are SEHNR and FQNEAQ (reference sequence). Trimming took 5 bases from V and 2 from J; bases not matched to a gene: 10. The chain's CDR3 is CASSIEAGTGTYEQYF. The CDR3 DNA is TGTGCCAGCAGCATAGAGGCCGGGACAGGGACCTACGAGCAGTACTTC.

This chain joins TRBV4-1 and TRBJ2-1, with 8 bases that match TRBD2. The CDR3 runs to 15 residues. Germline-derived CDR1 and CDR2 are MGHRA and YSYEKL. J lost 2 bases, V lost 3 bases, and 3 bases had no gene match. Written as DNA, the CDR3 is TGCGCCAGCAGCCACTTTAGCGGGGCCTACAATGAGCAGTTCTTC. Its translation is CASSHFSGAYNEQFF.

J is TRBJ2-3 and V is TRBV2; possible D gene TRBD2, 6 bases. Germline-derived CDR1 and CDR2 are SNHLY and FYNNEI. The CDR3 contains 16 residues. V was shortened by 7 bases and J by 4 bases, with 21 bases between the two germline ends. For the CDR3, the DNA is TGTGCCAGCAAAGAAGGCCTAGCGCACCTTCCAGATACGCAGTATTTT. Translating gives CASKEGLAHLPDTQYF.

The chain joins TRBV13 to TRBJ2-1; possible D gene TRBD1, 5 bases. Trimming stripped 4 bases from V and 9 bases from J, with 10 bases between. The CDR3 has 12 residues. Germline-derived CDR1 and CDR2 are PRHDT and FYEKMQ (reference sequence). The CDR3: CASSSLGAEQFF. Written as DNA, the CDR3 is TGTGCCAGCAGCTCGCTAGGGGCTGAGCAGTTCTTC.

V gene TRBV4-3 combines with J gene TRBJ2-3; 11 nucleotides match TRBD2. There are 17 residues in the CDR3. V shed 0 bases and J 3 bases; nucleotides not matched to a gene: 5. CDR1 and CDR2 (germline): LGHNA, YSLEER. CDR3 loop: CASSQEPLAGGTDTQYF. For the CDR3, the DNA is TGCGCCAGCAGCCAAGAACCCCTAGCGGGAGGTACAGATACGCAGTATTTT.

This chain links TRBV10-1 with TRBJ2-1; 10 bases match TRBD2. This CDR3 comprises 16 residues. Unmatched junction bases numbered 6, after V lost 7 bases and J lost 0 bases. Germline V CDR1 and CDR2: WNHNN, SYGVQD (reference sequence). The CDR3: CASKREGLCSYNEQFF. The CDR3 DNA is TGCGCCAGCAAGCGGGAGGGCCTATGCTCCTACAATGAGCAGTTCTTC.

The chain links TRBV5-4 to TRBJ2-7; perhaps TRBD1 as D (6 bases). CDR3 length equals 13 residues. The V gene's germline CDR1 is SGHNT and CDR2 YYREEE (reference sequence). V shed 5 bases and J shed 4 bases, with 13 bases lying between them. This chain's CDR3 is CASRDTGTYEQYF. CDR3 in DNA: TGTGCCAGCAGAGATACCGGGACATACGAGCAGTACTTC.

This clone was seen once. This sequence joins TRBV4-1 and TRBJ2-2; D remains ambiguous. The CDR3 loop spans 19 amino acids. The germline V and J ends were trimmed by 2 bases and 6 bases, with 25 bases remaining between them. Germline CDR1 reads MGHRA; CDR2 reads YSYEKL. CDR3 in DNA: TGCGCCAGCAGCCAACAGAGATTTGACCGCCGTTCGGTGCCCGGGGAGCTGTTTTTT. Translating gives CASSQQRFDRRSVPGELFF.

The genes are TRBV28 and TRBJ2-7; a weak D match, TRBD1 (5 bases). CDR1 and CDR2 from the germline V gene are MDHEN and SYDVKM. The CDR3 covers 13 residues. Trimming took off 6 bases at V and 4 bases at J, with 13 bases between the two ends. CDR3 sequence: CASRYGHEYEQYF. CDR3 DNA: TGTGCCAGCAGATACGGACATGAGTACGAGCAGTACTTC.

CDR3 sequence (DNA): TGCGCCAGCAGCCAAGCGACGGCGAACACTGAAGCTTTCTTT. This gives the protein CASSQATANTEAFF. The chain links TRBV4-1 to TRBJ1-1; no firm D call. The CDR3 runs to 14 residues. Trimming stripped 1 base from V and 1 base from J, with 7 bases between. Germline V lookup: CDR1 MGHRA, CDR2 YSYEKL.

The chain links TRBV5-5 to TRBJ1-1; D is unresolved. The CDR3 length is 14 residues. Trimming removed 1 base at V and 3 bases at J, with 10 bases between. CDR1 is SGHKS and CDR2 is YYEKEE in the germline V gene (reference sequence). CDR3: CASSLHPRDTEAFF. The DNA of the CDR3 is TGTGCCAGCAGCTTGCACCCTCGGGACACTGAAGCTTTCTTT.

The chain is built from TRBV29-1 and TRBJ2-5; D not resolved. Germline CDR1 and CDR2: SQVTM and ANQGSEA. V gave up 4 bases and J gave up 5 bases, with 8 bases separating them. The CDR3 is made up of 11 amino acids. The chain's CDR3 is CSVVGLETQYF. The CDR3 DNA follows: TGCAGCGTTGTAGGTCTGGAGACCCAGTACTTC. The entire variable domain, with the rest obtained from reference TRBV29-1 and TRBJ2-5, is as follows: SAVISQKPSRDICQRGTSLTIQCQVDSQVTMMFWYRQQPGQSLTLIATANQGSEATYESGFVIDKFPISRPNLTFSTLTVSNMSPEDSSIYLCSVVGLETQYFGPGTRLLVL.

The chain couples TRBV2 to TRBJ1-2; 7 bases line up with TRBD1. The germline CDR1 and CDR2 sequences are SNHLY and FYNNEI. The CDR3 length is 14 residues. With V trimmed by 5 bases and J by 3 bases, 6 bases remained unmatched. The CDR3 nucleotides are TGTGCCAGCAGTTTTAATACAGGGGACTATGGCTACACCTTC. Translating it yields CASSFNTGDYGYTF.

V usage is TRBV5-1 and J usage is TRBJ2-1; 7 nucleotides agree with TRBD2. Germline V gene lookup returns CDR1 SGHRS and CDR2 YFSETQ. This CDR3 contains 17 residues. Trimming removed 4 bases from V and 5 bases from J; junction bases left unmatched: 15. CDR3 nucleotides: TGCGCCAGCAGCCCACGCTGGTCAAGCGGGACCGACAATGAGCAGTTCTTC. This encodes CASSPRWSSGTDNEQFF. Complete variable domain (other parts from reference TRBV5-1 and TRBJ2-1): KAGVTQTPRYLIKTRGQQVTLSCSPISGHRSVSWYQQTPGQGLQFLFEYFSETQRNKGNFPGRFSGRQFSNSRSEMNVSTLELGDSALYLCASSPRWSSGTDNEQFFGPGTRLTVL.

In nucleotides, the CDR3 is TGTGCCAGCAGCTTAGCATACGGGGAGCTGTTTTTT. Protein sequence: CASSLAYGELFF. The genes are TRBV7-9 and TRBJ2-2, with no clear D. The CDR3 has 12 amino acids. Trimming removed 0 bases from V and 7 bases from J, with 3 bases in between. The germline CDR1 and CDR2 sequences are SEHNR and FQNEAQ (reference sequence).

This clone was observed a single time. This sample also contains other DNA sequences that code for the same CDR3. The V call is TRBV4-1, the J call TRBJ2-7; D possibly corresponds to TRBD2 (6 bases). This CDR3 has 16 amino acids. V shed 0 bases and J shed 2 bases, with 14 bases lying between them. CDR1 is MGHRA and CDR2 is YSYEKL in the germline V gene. The CDR3 here is CASSQDLGGGTYEQYF. DNA of the CDR3: TGCGCCAGCAGCCAAGATTTGGGGGGAGGCACCTACGAGCAGTACTTC.

About this clone: Other nucleotide sequences in the sample specify the same CDR3. V gene TRBV30 combines with J gene TRBJ1-5; D is unclear. Germline loops: CDR1 GTSNPN, CDR2 SVGIG (reference sequence). The CDR3 totals 14 residues. V lost 2 bases and J 5 bases, leaving 13 bases between the germline ends. DNA of the CDR3: TGTGCCTGGAGTCCTGGGGTTGGGGATCAGCCCCAGCATTTT. Translated: CAWSPGVGDQPQHF.

V is TRBV28 and J is TRBJ2-3; weak D call: TRBD2 (6 bases). The V gene lost 7 bases and the J gene lost 4 bases, with 12 bases spanning the gap. Germline CDR1 and CDR2: MDHEN and SYDVKM. This CDR3 comprises 13 residues. In DNA, the CDR3 is TGTGCCAGCACCTCCTGGGGGGCAGATACGCAGTATTTT. It yields the protein CASTSWGADTQYF.

The V gene is TRBV6-1, the J gene TRBJ2-7; D not resolved. Trimming stripped 3 bases from V and 2 bases from J, with 14 bases between. This CDR3 has 15 residues. Per germline, CDR1 MNHNS and CDR2 SASEGT. CDR3 amino acids: CASSDRRGVTYEQYF. The CDR3 bases are TGTGCCAGCAGTGATCGGCGAGGTGTTACCTACGAGCAGTACTTC.

Worth noting for this clone: At the DNA level, this CDR3 is encoded by other sequences in the same sample as well. This rearrangement joins TRBV5-4 to TRBJ2-7, with TRBD1 identical over 9 bases. The V gene end was trimmed by 4 bases and the J gene end by 2 bases; junction bases not matched to a gene: 4. Germline CDR1 SGHNT, CDR2 YYREEE (reference sequence). The CDR3 loop spans 14 amino acids. The CDR3 bases are TGTGCCAGCAGCCTGGACAGGGGAGCCTACGAGCAGTACTTC. Amino acids: CASSLDRGAYEQYF. Drawing the rest from reference TRBV5-4 and TRBJ2-7, the complete variable domain is ETGVTQSPTHLIKTRGQQVTLRCSSQSGHNTVSWYQQALGQGPQFIFQYYREEENGRGNFPPRFSGLQFPNYSSELNVNALELDDSALYLCASSLDRGAYEQYFGPGTRLTVT.

J is TRBJ2-5 and V is TRBV4-1; possibly TRBD1 for D (7 bases). The CDR3 consists of 14 residues. Germline lookup yields CDR1 MGHRA and CDR2 YSYEKL. V lost 2 bases to trimming and J lost 5 bases, with 12 bases between them. The CDR3 loop is CASSQRLGGETQYF. DNA for the CDR3: TGCGCCAGCAGCCAACGACTAGGGGGCGAGACCCAGTACTTC.

As for this clone: The junction departs from the called germline gene at one end, perhaps through a read error. The V call is TRBV7-7, the J call TRBJ2-1; the match to TRBD2 covers 9 bases. CDR3 length equals 16 residues. Germline V gives CDR1 SSHAT, CDR2 FNYEAQ (reference sequence). For the CDR3, the DNA is TGTGCTAGCAGCTTAGTTCTAGCGGGGAACTACAATGAGCAGTTCTTC. Protein sequence: CASSLVLAGNYNEQFF.